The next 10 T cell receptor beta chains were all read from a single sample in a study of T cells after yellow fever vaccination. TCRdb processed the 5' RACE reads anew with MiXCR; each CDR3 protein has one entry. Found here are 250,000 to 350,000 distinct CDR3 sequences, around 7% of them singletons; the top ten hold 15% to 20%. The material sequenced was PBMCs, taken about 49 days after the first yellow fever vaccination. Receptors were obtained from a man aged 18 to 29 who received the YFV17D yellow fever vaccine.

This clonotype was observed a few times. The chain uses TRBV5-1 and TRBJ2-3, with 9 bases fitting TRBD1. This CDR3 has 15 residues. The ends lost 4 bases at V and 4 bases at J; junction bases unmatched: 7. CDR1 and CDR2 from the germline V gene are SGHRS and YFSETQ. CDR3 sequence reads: CASSGVTGGSDTQYF. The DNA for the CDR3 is TGCGCCAGCAGCGGGGTTACAGGGGGCTCAGATACGCAGTATTTT.

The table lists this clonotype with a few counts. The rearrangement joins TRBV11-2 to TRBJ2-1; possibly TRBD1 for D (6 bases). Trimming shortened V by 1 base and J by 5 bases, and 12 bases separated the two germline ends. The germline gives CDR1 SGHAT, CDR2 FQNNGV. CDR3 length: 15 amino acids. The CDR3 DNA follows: TGTGCCAGCAGCTTAGCCCGGACAGCAAACAATGAGCAGTTCTTC. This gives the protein CASSLARTANNEQFF.

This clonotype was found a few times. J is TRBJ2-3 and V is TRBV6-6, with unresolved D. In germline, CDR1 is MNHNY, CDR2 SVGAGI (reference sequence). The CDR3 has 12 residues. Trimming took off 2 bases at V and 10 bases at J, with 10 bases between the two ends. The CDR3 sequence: CASSYIFSAQYF. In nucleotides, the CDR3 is TGTGCCAGCAGTTACATCTTCTCTGCGCAGTATTTT.

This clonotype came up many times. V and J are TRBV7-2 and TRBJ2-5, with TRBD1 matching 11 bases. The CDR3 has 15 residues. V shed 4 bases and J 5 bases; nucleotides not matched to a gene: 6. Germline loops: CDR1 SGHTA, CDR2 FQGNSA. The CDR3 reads CASSWGDRGIETQYF. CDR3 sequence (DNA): TGTGCCAGCAGCTGGGGGGACAGGGGGATTGAGACCCAGTACTTC.

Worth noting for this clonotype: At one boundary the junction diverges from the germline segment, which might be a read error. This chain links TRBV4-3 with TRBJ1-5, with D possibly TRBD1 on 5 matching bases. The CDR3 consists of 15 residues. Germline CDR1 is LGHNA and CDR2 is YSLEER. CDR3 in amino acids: CASGQQVYSNQPQHF. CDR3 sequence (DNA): TGCGCCAGCGGCCAACAGGTGTATAGCAATCAGCCCCAGCATTTT.

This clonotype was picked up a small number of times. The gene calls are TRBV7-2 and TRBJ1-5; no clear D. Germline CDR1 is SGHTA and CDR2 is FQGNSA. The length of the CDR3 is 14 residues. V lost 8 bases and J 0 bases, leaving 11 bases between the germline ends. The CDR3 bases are TGTGCCAGCGGCCCCAAGTTTAGCAATCAGCCCCAGCATTTT. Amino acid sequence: CASGPKFSNQPQHF. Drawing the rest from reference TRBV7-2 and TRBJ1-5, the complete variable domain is GAGVSQSPSNKVTEKGKDVELRCDPISGHTALYWYRQSLGQGLEFLIYFQGNSAPDKSGLPSDRFSAERTGGSVSTLTIQRTQQEDSAVYLCASGPKFSNQPQHFGDGTRLSIL.

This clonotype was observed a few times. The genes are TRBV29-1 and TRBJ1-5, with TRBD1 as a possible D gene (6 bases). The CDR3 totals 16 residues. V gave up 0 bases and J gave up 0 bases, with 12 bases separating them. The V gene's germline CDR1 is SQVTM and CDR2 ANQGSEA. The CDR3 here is CSVEEGQKYSNQPQHF. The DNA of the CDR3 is TGCAGCGTTGAAGAAGGACAGAAGTATAGCAATCAGCCCCAGCATTTT.

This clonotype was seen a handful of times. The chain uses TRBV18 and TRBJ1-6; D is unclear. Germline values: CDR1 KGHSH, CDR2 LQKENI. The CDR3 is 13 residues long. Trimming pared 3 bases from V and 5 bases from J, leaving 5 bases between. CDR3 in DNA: TGTGCCAGCTCACCTAGTCATAATTCACCCCTCCACTTT. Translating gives CASSPSHNSPLHF.

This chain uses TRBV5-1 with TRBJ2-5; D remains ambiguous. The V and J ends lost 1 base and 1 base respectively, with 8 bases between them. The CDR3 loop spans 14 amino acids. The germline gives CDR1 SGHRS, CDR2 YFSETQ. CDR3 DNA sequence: TGCGCCAGCAGCTTGTTCAGACTCCAAGAGACCCAGTACTTC. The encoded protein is CASSLFRLQETQYF.

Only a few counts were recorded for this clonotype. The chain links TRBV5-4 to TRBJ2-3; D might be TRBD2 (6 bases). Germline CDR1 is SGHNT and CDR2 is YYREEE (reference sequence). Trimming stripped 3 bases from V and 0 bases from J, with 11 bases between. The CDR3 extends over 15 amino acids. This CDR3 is CASSSMAGSTDTQYF. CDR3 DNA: TGTGCCAGCAGCTCCATGGCGGGGAGCACAGATACGCAGTATTTT.